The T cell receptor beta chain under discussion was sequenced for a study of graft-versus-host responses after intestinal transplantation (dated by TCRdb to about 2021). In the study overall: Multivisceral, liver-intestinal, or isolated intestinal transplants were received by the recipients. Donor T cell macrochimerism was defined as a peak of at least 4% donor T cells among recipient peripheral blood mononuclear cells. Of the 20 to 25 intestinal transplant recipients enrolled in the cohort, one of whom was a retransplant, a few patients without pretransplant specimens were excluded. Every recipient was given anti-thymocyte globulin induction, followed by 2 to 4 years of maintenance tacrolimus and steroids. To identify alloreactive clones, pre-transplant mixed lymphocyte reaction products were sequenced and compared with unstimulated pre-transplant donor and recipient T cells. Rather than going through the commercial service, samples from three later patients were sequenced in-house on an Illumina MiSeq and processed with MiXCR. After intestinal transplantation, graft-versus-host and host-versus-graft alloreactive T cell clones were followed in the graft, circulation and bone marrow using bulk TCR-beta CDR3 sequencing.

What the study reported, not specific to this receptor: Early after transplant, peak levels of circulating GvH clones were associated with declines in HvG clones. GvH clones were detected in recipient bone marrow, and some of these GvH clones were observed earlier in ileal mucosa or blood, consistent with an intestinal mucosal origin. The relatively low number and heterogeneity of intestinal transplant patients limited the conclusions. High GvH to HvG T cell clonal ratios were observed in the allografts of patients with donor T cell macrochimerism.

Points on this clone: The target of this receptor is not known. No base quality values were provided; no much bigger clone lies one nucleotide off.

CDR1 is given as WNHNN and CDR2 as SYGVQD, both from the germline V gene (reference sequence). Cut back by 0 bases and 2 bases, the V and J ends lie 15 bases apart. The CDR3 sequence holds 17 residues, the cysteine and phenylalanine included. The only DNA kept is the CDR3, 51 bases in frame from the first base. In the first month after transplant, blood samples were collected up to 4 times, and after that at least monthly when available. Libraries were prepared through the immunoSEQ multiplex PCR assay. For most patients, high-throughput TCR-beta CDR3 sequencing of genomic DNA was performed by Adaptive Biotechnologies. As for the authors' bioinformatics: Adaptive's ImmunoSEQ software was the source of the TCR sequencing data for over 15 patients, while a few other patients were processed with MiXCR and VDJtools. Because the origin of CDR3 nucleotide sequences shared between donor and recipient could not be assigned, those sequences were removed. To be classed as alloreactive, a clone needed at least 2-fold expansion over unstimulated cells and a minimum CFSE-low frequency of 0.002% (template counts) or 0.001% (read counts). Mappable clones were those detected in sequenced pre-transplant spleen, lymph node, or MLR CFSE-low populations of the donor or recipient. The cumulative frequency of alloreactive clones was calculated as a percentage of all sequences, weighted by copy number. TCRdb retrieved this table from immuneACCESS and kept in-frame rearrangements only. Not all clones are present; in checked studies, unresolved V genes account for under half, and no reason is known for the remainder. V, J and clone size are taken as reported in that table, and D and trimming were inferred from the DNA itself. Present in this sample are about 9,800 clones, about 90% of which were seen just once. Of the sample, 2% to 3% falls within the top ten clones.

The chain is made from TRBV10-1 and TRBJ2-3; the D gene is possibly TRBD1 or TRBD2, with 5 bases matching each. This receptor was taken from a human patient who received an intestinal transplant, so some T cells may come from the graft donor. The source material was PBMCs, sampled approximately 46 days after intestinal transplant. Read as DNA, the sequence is TGCGCCAGCAGTGAGTCCAAGTGGGACGTATACACAGATACGCAGTATTTT. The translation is CASSESKWDVYTDTQYF.